The table lists the clone carrying this TCR beta chain with a count of one. Per germline, CDR1 MGHRA and CDR2 YSYEKL. The CDR3 sequence is 14 residues long. V lost 1 base, J lost 3 bases, and 0 bases stayed unmatched. The sample is drawn from a study of PD-1 blockade in mismatch repair-deficient tumors. Assay used: immunoSEQ multiplex PCR; TCRdb lists only in-frame clones, some missing. The sample carries some 100,000 clones, 82% recorded once. The sequence was obtained from an adult with mismatch repair-deficient cancer. This chain links TRBV4-1 with TRBJ2-7, with 10 positions matching TRBD2. The sample in question was peripheral blood, obtained roughly 35 weeks after starting pembrolizumab. CDR3 sequence (DNA): TGCGCCAGCAGCCAAGGGACTAGCGGCTACGAGCAGTACTTC. Amino acid sequence: CASSQGTSGYEQYF.